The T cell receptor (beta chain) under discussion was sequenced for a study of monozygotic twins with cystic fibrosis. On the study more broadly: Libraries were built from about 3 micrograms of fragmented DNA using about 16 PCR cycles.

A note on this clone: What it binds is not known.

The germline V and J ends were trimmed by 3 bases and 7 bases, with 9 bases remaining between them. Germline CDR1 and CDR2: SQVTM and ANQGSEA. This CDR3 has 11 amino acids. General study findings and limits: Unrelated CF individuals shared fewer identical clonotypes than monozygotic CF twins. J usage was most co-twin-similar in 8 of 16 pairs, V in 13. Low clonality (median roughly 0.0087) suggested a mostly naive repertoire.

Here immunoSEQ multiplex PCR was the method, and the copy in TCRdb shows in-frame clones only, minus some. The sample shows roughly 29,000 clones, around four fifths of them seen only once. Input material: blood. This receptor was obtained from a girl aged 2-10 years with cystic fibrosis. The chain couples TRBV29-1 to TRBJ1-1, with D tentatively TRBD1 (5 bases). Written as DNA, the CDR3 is TGCAGCGTTGAGGGGACCAGTGAAGCTTTCTTT. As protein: CSVEGTSEAFF.